This T cell receptor (beta chain) was profiled in a study of blood T cell repertoires in COVID-19. Germline V lookup: CDR1 KGHSH, CDR2 LQKENI. V lost 2 bases to trimming and J lost 6 bases; unmatched junction nucleotides: 8. CDR3 length equals 16 residues. Using immunoSEQ multiplex PCR, the repertoire was profiled, and TCRdb retains in-frame clones only, with some absent. The table lists approximately 200,000 clones, 81% of them singletons, with 10% to 15% in the top ten. Sequenced input: peripheral blood. The V and J genes are TRBV18 and TRBJ1-2; TRBD1 aligns across 11 bases. This receptor was identified in a woman aged 80 or older with COVID-19, enrolled during active disease. The CDR3 spells CASSPSGTGGLNGYTF. DNA for the CDR3: TGTGCCAGCTCACCATCCGGGACAGGGGGTCTTAATGGCTACACCTTC.